The rows below give T cell receptor beta chains drawn from one sample of a study of T-cell reconstitution after alpha-beta-depleted transplantation in children. MiXCR, run by TCRdb on the PCR reads, gives a single entry per CDR3 protein. Among 450,000 to 600,000 distinct CDR3 sequences listed, around 18% were seen once. This specimen consisted of PBMCs from the stem cell graft donor, obtained from the stem cell graft. The source is a human donor who donated a stem cell graft to a child with acute lymphoblastic leukemia. Each CDR3 is given with its conserved first and last residue. Fields, in order: J gene, V gene, D gene, clone size, CDR3 protein, CDR3 DNA. D genes are given only for firm matches. Rows may omit the clone size; those that give it use once, few, many or a size class.

j_gene: TRBJ2-7; v_gene: TRBV5-6; d_gene: TRBD1; abundance: few; CDR3aa: CASSKDRGRIKNEQYF; CDR3nt: TGTGCCAGCAGCAAGGACAGGGGGCGCATTAAGAACGAGCAGTACTTC
j_gene: TRBJ1-1; v_gene: TRBV19; d_gene: .; abundance: .; CDR3aa: CASSMYTEAFF; CDR3nt: TGTGCCAGTAGTATGTACACTGAAGCTTTCTTT
j_gene: TRBJ2-1; v_gene: TRBV5-1; d_gene: .; abundance: .; CDR3aa: CASSTGPGPAAYNEQFF; CDR3nt: TGCGCCAGCAGCACAGGGCCGGGACCCGCGGCCTACAATGAGCAGTTCTTC
j_gene: TRBJ2-2; v_gene: TRBV20-1; d_gene: .; abundance: few; CDR3aa: CSARDSGVGELFF; CDR3nt: TGCAGTGCTAGAGATTCCGGGGTCGGGGAGCTGTTTTTT
j_gene: TRBJ1-2; v_gene: TRBV7-9; d_gene: .; abundance: .; CDR3aa: CASSLLLGAGYGYTF; CDR3nt: TGTGCCAGCAGCTTATTACTGGGGGCCGGCTATGGCTACACCTTC
j_gene: TRBJ2-1; v_gene: TRBV29-1; d_gene: TRBD1; abundance: .; CDR3aa: CSVRQGGGNEQFF; CDR3nt: TGCAGCGTTCGACAGGGTGGGGGCAATGAGCAGTTCTTC
j_gene: TRBJ2-7; v_gene: TRBV7-8; d_gene: .; abundance: .; CDR3aa: CASSLYAEEKQYF; CDR3nt: TGTGCCAGCAGCTTATACGCGGAGGAAAAGCAGTACTTC
j_gene: TRBJ2-1; v_gene: TRBV20-1; d_gene: TRBD2; abundance: few; CDR3aa: CSARAGGIYNEQFF; CDR3nt: TGCAGTGCGAGAGCGGGAGGAATCTACAATGAGCAGTTCTTC
j_gene: TRBJ1-1; v_gene: TRBV5-1; d_gene: TRBD1; abundance: .; CDR3aa: CASLTGDLNTEAFF; CDR3nt: TGCGCCAGTCTTACAGGGGATTTGAACACTGAAGCTTTCTTT
j_gene: TRBJ2-1; v_gene: TRBV29-1; d_gene: TRBD1; abundance: few; CDR3aa: CSVVRTGGDEQFF; CDR3nt: TGCAGCGTCGTCCGGACAGGGGGGGATGAGCAGTTCTTC
j_gene: TRBJ2-7; v_gene: TRBV4-1; d_gene: .; abundance: few; CDR3aa: CASSQVGTLPTYEQYF; CDR3nt: TGCGCCAGCAGCCAAGTCGGGACCTTACCAACTTACGAGCAGTACTTC
j_gene: TRBJ2-1; v_gene: TRBV5-1; d_gene: .; abundance: .; CDR3aa: CASSYFRGANNEQFF; CDR3nt: TGCGCCAGCAGTTATTTCAGGGGCGCGAACAATGAGCAGTTCTTC
j_gene: TRBJ2-1; v_gene: TRBV2; d_gene: TRBD2; abundance: few; CDR3aa: CASMKGTSGSDEQFF; CDR3nt: TGTGCCAGCATGAAAGGGACTAGCGGGAGTGATGAGCAGTTCTTC
j_gene: TRBJ2-5; v_gene: TRBV5-1; d_gene: .; abundance: .; CDR3aa: CASSLAAGQCETQYF; CDR3nt: TGCGCCAGCAGCTTGGCTGCGGGCCAATGCGAGACCCAGTACTTC
j_gene: TRBJ1-5; v_gene: TRBV7-9; d_gene: TRBD1; abundance: few; CDR3aa: CASSLSPKVTGTGRDQPQHF; CDR3nt: TGTGCCAGCAGCTTATCCCCAAAAGTAACTGGGACAGGGAGAGACCAGCCCCAGCATTTT